The 14 T cell receptor beta chains reported below all come from one sample, sequenced in a study of shared clonotypes between healthy human individuals. Method: immunoSEQ multiplex PCR; TCRdb's copy keeps in-frame clones and lacks some. This sample yields millions of clones, of which approximately 95% are seen a single time; roughly 0.13% belongs to the top ten. Sequencing input: naive CD4+ T cells sorted from blood. Regarding subset: CD45RA+ positively selected. All receptors come from a man between 18 and 35 years old in good health.

This clone appeared once. The chain combines TRBV29-1 with TRBJ2-6; tentatively, D is TRBD1 or TRBD2 (5 bases each). The V gene's germline CDR1 is SQVTM and CDR2 ANQGSEA. V lost 2 bases and J 8 bases, leaving 13 bases between the germline ends. The CDR3 contains 14 residues. The CDR3 sequence is CSVEMGTGPNVLTF. The CDR3 DNA sequence: TGCAGCGTTGAAATGGGGACCGGGCCCAACGTCCTGACTTTC.

The CDR3 DNA reads as TGTGCCAGCAGCTTACACGGGGTGGCCTACGAGCAGTACTTC. It encodes CASSLHGVAYEQYF. The V and J genes are TRBV7-2 and TRBJ2-7; TRBD2 might be the D (5 bases). Trimming took off 2 bases at V and 2 bases at J, with 10 bases between the two ends. This CDR3 has 14 amino acids. The germline gives CDR1 SGHTA, CDR2 FQGNSA.

This clone was found a few times. The chain carries TRBV25-1 and TRBJ1-2; tentative D call: TRBD1 (6 bases). V was trimmed by 4 bases and J by 4 bases, leaving 22 bases between them. The CDR3 loop spans 17 amino acids. Germline loops: CDR1 MGHDK, CDR2 SYGVNS. CDR3 in amino acids: CASSAWYDSGGGYGYTF. The DNA of the CDR3 is TGTGCCAGCAGTGCGTGGTACGACAGTGGGGGCGGCTATGGCTACACCTTC.

The rearrangement links TRBV11-2 to TRBJ2-7; 9 bases line up with TRBD2. J was trimmed by 0 bases and V by 5 bases; bases with no gene match: 17. Germline V CDR1 and CDR2: SGHAT, FQNNGV. The CDR3 runs 19 residues. The CDR3 is CASSPIRTSGPLSSYEQYF. For the CDR3, the DNA is TGTGCCAGCAGCCCCATTCGAACTAGCGGGCCCCTAAGCTCCTACGAGCAGTACTTC.

The chain carries TRBV29-1 and TRBJ2-2; no definite D call. The V gene lost 3 bases and the J gene lost 3 bases, with 8 bases spanning the gap. Germline lookup yields CDR1 SQVTM and CDR2 ANQGSEA. This CDR3 has 13 residues. CDR3 amino acids: CSVDKAHTGELFF. The CDR3 region has the DNA TGCAGCGTTGATAAGGCGCACACCGGGGAGCTGTTTTTT.

The chain combines TRBV15 with TRBJ2-6; 7 bases agree with TRBD1. The CDR3 loop spans 17 amino acids. J was trimmed by 2 bases and V by 0 bases; bases with no gene match: 4. Per the germline V gene, CDR1 is LNHNV and CDR2 is YYDKDF (reference sequence). The CDR3 region is CATSREQGLPGANVLTF. The CDR3 DNA sequence: TGTGCCACCAGCAGAGAACAGGGGCTGCCTGGGGCCAACGTCCTGACTTTC.

This chain links TRBV18 with TRBJ2-5, with 8 nucleotides matching TRBD1. The trim removed 0 bases at V and 1 base at J, leaving 13 bases unmatched. The germline gives CDR1 KGHSH, CDR2 LQKENI. This CDR3 comprises 19 residues. The CDR3 DNA follows: TGTGCCAGCTCACCACCGCGGACAGGGTTCCTTGGCTCCCAAGAGACCCAGTACTTC. Its protein is CASSPPRTGFLGSQETQYF. The full variable domain, in which reference TRBV18 and TRBJ2-5 provide the parts outside the CDR3, is NAGVMQNPRHLVRRRGQEARLRCSPMKGHSHVYWYRQLPEEGLKFMVYLQKENIIDESGMPKERFSAEFPKEGPSILRIQQVVRGDSAAYFCASSPPRTGFLGSQETQYFGPGTRLLVL.

The chain has TRBV19 and TRBJ1-1; unclear D gene. The CDR3 spans 14 residues. Germline values: CDR1 LNHDA, CDR2 SQIVND (reference sequence). V lost 6 bases and J lost 3, with 14 bases in between. DNA of the CDR3: TGTGCCAGTAGGACGGTTGGGGTATACACTGAAGCTTTCTTT. It encodes CASRTVGVYTEAFF.

The chain combines TRBV21-1 with TRBJ2-3; no DNA check was done on the table's D call, TRBD2. TRBV21-1 is designated a pseudogene. The CDR3 is 14 residues long. CDR3 sequence (DNA): TGTGCCAGCTGGGGGGGTCTTAGCACAGATACGCAGTATTTT. It is translated as CASWGGLSTDTQYF.

The chain joins TRBV9 to TRBJ2-3, with D maybe TRBD2 (6 bases). Germline loops: CDR1 SGDLS, CDR2 YYNGEE. V was clipped by 5 bases and J by 8 bases, with 15 bases between them. The CDR3 covers 13 residues. CDR3 amino acids: CASRGTPAGTQYF. The CDR3 coding sequence is TGTGCCAGCAGGGGGACTCCCGCGGGTACGCAGTATTTT. The full variable domain, in which reference TRBV9 and TRBJ2-3 provide the parts outside the CDR3, is DSGVTQTPKHLITATGQRVTLRCSPRSGDLSVYWYQQSLDQGLQFLIQYYNGEERAKGNILERFSAQQFPDLHSELNLSSLELGDSALYFCASRGTPAGTQYFGPGTRLTVL.

The chain recombines TRBV6-1 with TRBJ1-1; the match to TRBD1 covers 11 bases. CDR1 and CDR2 (germline): MNHNS, SASEGT. The length of the CDR3 is 15 residues. V shed 1 base, J shed 6 bases, and the junction held 4 bases outside the gene matches. The CDR3 bases are TGTGCCAGCAGTGAAGGGACAGGGGGCATGGCTGAAGCTTTCTTT. Its translation is CASSEGTGGMAEAFF.

CDR3 residues: CASSQGQGRGASYGYTF. CDR3 in DNA: TGCGCCAGCAGCCAAGGCCAAGGGCGGGGCGCCTCGTATGGCTACACCTTC. The chain employs TRBV4-3 and TRBJ1-2, with D possibly matching TRBD1 (5 bases). Trimming stripped 1 base from V and 5 bases from J, with 20 bases between. Germline V gene data show CDR1 as LGHNA and CDR2 as YSLEER. The CDR3 contains 17 residues.

The chain uses TRBV13 and TRBJ2-5, with 9 bases aligning to TRBD2. The CDR3 consists of 16 residues. From germline, CDR1 is PRHDT and CDR2 FYEKMQ (reference sequence). The V segment lost 5 bases and the J segment 4 bases; nucleotides outside the gene matches: 11. The CDR3 protein is CASSPGLAGLTETQYF. The CDR3 DNA is TGTGCCAGCAGCCCCGGGCTAGCGGGACTAACAGAGACCCAGTACTTC.

This chain connects TRBV5-1 to TRBJ2-2; 10 positions match TRBD1. Germline V gene data show CDR1 as SGHRS and CDR2 as YFSETQ. This CDR3 has 15 residues. J lost 5 bases, V lost 7 bases, and 8 bases had no gene match. Here the CDR3 DNA reads TGCGCCAGCTTGGCCGGGACAGGGGTTACCGGGGAGCTGTTTTTT. This gives the protein CASLAGTGVTGELFF.